The 18 T cell receptor beta chains presented below share a single source sample, sequenced in a study of control samples from healthy donors and cancer patients (TCRdb year 2020). Library generation was performed with the immunoSEQ multiplex PCR assay. TCRdb's version of the immuneACCESS table is confined to in-frame rearrangements and falls short of the full clone set. An unresolved V gene accounts for under half of the shortfall where checked; the remainder is of unknown origin. Counted in this sample were 90,000 to 130,000 clones; 70% to 90% of them appeared once. The ten largest make up around 3.9% of the sample. Material for sequencing was PBMCs. Source of these receptors: a woman between 55 and 75 years old with lung cancer.

This sequence joins TRBV23-1 and TRBJ1-1; D possibly corresponds to TRBD1 (6 bases). TRBV23-1 is given ORF status, its function remaining uncertain. The V gene lost 4 bases and the J gene lost 3 bases, with 18 bases spanning the gap. The CDR3 totals 16 residues. CDR3 sequence: CASSLARNRDDTEAFF. The CDR3, as DNA: TGCGCCAGCAGTCTCGCAAGGAACAGGGATGACACTGAAGCTTTCTTT.

This chain links TRBV7-8 with TRBJ2-5; a weak D match, TRBD2 (7 bases). There are 17 residues in the CDR3. Trimming shortened V by 0 bases and J by 5 bases, and 19 bases separated the two germline ends. CDR1 and CDR2 (germline): SGHVS, FQNEAQ. The CDR3 coding sequence is TGTGCCAGCAGCTTAGCGTTAAGGGGGGGGAATAGGGAGACCCAGTACTTC. This gives the protein CASSLALRGGNRETQYF. The full variable domain, rest sourced from reference TRBV7-8 and TRBJ2-5, is GAGVSQSPRYKVAKRGQDVALRCDPISGHVSLFWYQQALGQGPEFLTYFQNEAQLDKSGLPSDRFFAERPEGSVSTLKIQRTQQEDSAVYLCASSLALRGGNRETQYFGPGTRLLVL.

The chain's CDR3 is CASNVALKGGTQYF. The CDR3 DNA reads TGTGCCAGCAACGTAGCTTTGAAGGGCGGGACCCAGTACTTC. This chain connects TRBV6-5 to TRBJ2-5, with no clear D. Germline V gene lookup returns CDR1 MNHEY and CDR2 SVGAGI. The CDR3 is made up of 14 amino acids. The germline V and J ends were trimmed by 7 bases and 7 bases, with 19 bases remaining between them.

This chain links TRBV14 with TRBJ2-7, with D unresolved. The V end was cut by 1 base, the J end by 7 bases, with 8 bases between. Germline V gene sequence: CDR1 SGHDN, CDR2 FVKESK. This CDR3 has 12 amino acids. The CDR3 DNA reads TGTGCCAGCAGCCAAGGGGCCCGGGAGCAGTACTTC. Its translation: CASSQGAREQYF.

The chain recombines TRBV24-1 with TRBJ2-1; TRBD2 is a possible D gene (6 bases). This CDR3 comprises 16 residues. V gave up 2 bases and J gave up 3 bases, with 13 bases separating them. Germline CDR1 is KGHDR and CDR2 is SFDVKD. CDR3 coding DNA: TGTGCCACCAGTGATTCTCTAGCGTCCAACTACAATGAGCAGTTCTTC. It specifies CATSDSLASNYNEQFF.

V gene TRBV6-2 or TRBV6-3 combines with J gene TRBJ1-5; perhaps TRBD1 as D (5 bases). The CDR3 length is 17 residues. V was cut by 0 bases and J by 5 bases, with 17 bases left in between. Looked up from germline, CDR1 is MNHEY and CDR2 is SVGEGT. The CDR3 sequence: CASSYSILRGDHQPQHF. CDR3 in DNA: TGTGCCAGCAGTTACTCGATTCTACGGGGGGACCATCAGCCCCAGCATTTT.

The chain combines TRBV12-3 or TRBV12-4 with TRBJ1-2, with TRBD1 identical over 8 bases. This CDR3 comprises 13 residues. V was pared by 7 bases and J by 4 bases, with 5 bases of the junction left unmatched. CDR3 region: CASTVTGAYGYTF. The DNA of the CDR3 is TGTGCCAGCACCGTGACAGGGGCCTATGGCTACACCTTC.

This chain uses TRBV24-1 with TRBJ2-7; D may correspond to TRBD1 or TRBD2 (6 bases each). Germline V gene data show CDR1 as KGHDR and CDR2 as SFDVKD. Trimming removed 7 bases at V and 1 base at J, with 10 bases between. CDR3 size: 13 residues. The CDR3 DNA follows: TGTGCCACCAGCGAGGGGGGATCCTACGAGCAGTACTTC. Translating gives CATSEGGSYEQYF.

The V gene is TRBV30, the J gene TRBJ1-2; 7 positions match TRBD1. Germline V gene sequence: CDR1 GTSNPN, CDR2 SVGIG (reference sequence). V was clipped by 0 bases and J by 4 bases; unmatched bases: 5. The CDR3 extends over 14 amino acids. This CDR3 is CAWSVGGGSYGYTF. DNA of the CDR3: TGTGCCTGGAGTGTGGGAGGGGGCAGCTATGGCTACACCTTC.

The chain couples TRBV19 to TRBJ2-4; no clear D gene. Germline V gene data show CDR1 as LNHDA and CDR2 as SQIVND (reference sequence). The CDR3 has 14 residues. The V end was cut by 4 bases, the J end by 1 base, with 8 bases between. In DNA form, the CDR3 reads TGTGCCAGTAGTAGTGGGTCGGCCAAAAACATTCAGTACTTC. Protein product: CASSSGSAKNIQYF.

The CDR3 DNA is TGCAGCGTTGGGGGACAGCCCCAGCATTTT. It codes for CSVGGQPQHF. This sequence joins TRBV29-1 and TRBJ1-5; D unresolved. The V and J ends lost 4 bases and 7 bases respectively, with 5 bases between them. The CDR3 is 10 amino acids. CDR1 and CDR2 (germline): SQVTM, ANQGSEA.

J is TRBJ2-3 and V is TRBV2, with 14 bases matching TRBD2. The V gene's germline CDR1 is SNHLY and CDR2 FYNNEI. After removal of 6 bases from V and 4 bases from J, the junction contained 3 bases not matched to a gene. The CDR3 has 15 residues. This chain's CDR3 is CASSATSGGADTQYF. The CDR3 DNA is TGTGCCAGCAGCGCGACTAGCGGGGGGGCAGATACGCAGTATTTT.

The chain uses TRBV25-1 and TRBJ1-3, with a weak D call TRBD1 (6 bases). This CDR3 has 15 amino acids. The germline V gene has CDR1 MGHDK and CDR2 SYGVNS. Trimming stripped 6 bases from V and 0 bases from J, with 12 bases between. The CDR3 nucleotides read TGTGCCAGCAGAGGGGGGCACTACTCTGGAAACACCATATATTTT. Protein product: CASRGGHYSGNTIYF.

The V gene is TRBV11-3, the J gene TRBJ1-4, with D perhaps TRBD1 (5 bases). Trimming stripped 6 bases from V and 5 bases from J, with 7 bases between. This CDR3 is 12 amino acids long. CDR1 SGHNT and CDR2 YENEEA come from the germline V gene. CDR3 residues: CASRGQNEKLFF. CDR3 DNA sequence: TGTGCCAGCAGGGGGCAAAATGAAAAACTGTTTTTT. Drawing the rest from reference TRBV11-3 and TRBJ1-4, the complete variable domain is EAGVVQSPRYKIIEKKQPVAFWCNPISGHNTLYWYLQNLGQGPELLIRYENEEAVDDSQLPKDRFSAERLKGVDSTLKIQPAELGDSAVYLCASRGQNEKLFFGSGTQLSVL.

In this sample, this clone turned up once. The chain couples TRBV25-1 to TRBJ1-2; D possibly corresponds to TRBD1 (5 bases). This CDR3 comprises 13 residues. The germline V and J ends were trimmed by 3 bases and 6 bases, with 11 bases remaining between them. Germline V CDR1 and CDR2: MGHDK, SYGVNS. CDR3 residues: CASSDGGRDGYTF. The CDR3 bases are TGTGCCAGCAGTGACGGGGGAAGGGATGGCTACACCTTC.

V and J are TRBV5-1 and TRBJ1-1; 7 positions agree with TRBD1. CDR3 length: 15 residues. Germline CDR1 SGHRS, CDR2 YFSETQ. V lost 0 bases to trimming and J lost 4 bases; unmatched junction nucleotides: 6. CDR3 coding DNA: TGCGCCAGCAGCTTGGCCGACAGGGAATTCACTGAAGCTTTCTTT. It specifies CASSLADREFTEAFF.

The chain has TRBV5-1 and TRBJ2-7; D may match TRBD1 or TRBD2 (5 bases each). The CDR3 runs 18 residues. The germline CDR1 and CDR2 sequences are SGHRS and YFSETQ. Deletions cut 2 bases from V and 0 bases from J, with 21 bases between. CDR3 nucleotides: TGCGCCAGCAGCTTAGGAGGAAGTGGGGGTCTTTCCTCCTACGAGCAGTACTTC. It encodes CASSLGGSGGLSSYEQYF.

This clone was found once. The chain couples TRBV9 to TRBJ2-5, with 10 bases that match TRBD2. J lost 5 bases, V lost 6 bases, and 7 bases had no gene match. The CDR3 has 14 amino acids. Germline-derived CDR1 and CDR2 are SGDLS and YYNGEE. The CDR3: CASTLSGGDETQYF. The CDR3 DNA reads TGTGCCAGCACCCTAAGCGGGGGGGATGAGACCCAGTACTTC.